The 9 T cell receptor beta chains listed next were all sequenced from one sample in a study of identical twins. MiXCR, run by TCRdb on the 5' RACE reads, gives a single entry per CDR3 protein. Among 1.5 million or so distinct CDR3 sequences listed, about 32% were seen once. The sample was cord blood. Source of these receptors: a newborn girl in good health.

V and J are TRBV29-1 and TRBJ1-2; the D is unclear. V was trimmed by 3 bases and J by 2 bases, leaving 10 bases between them. Looked up from germline, CDR1 is SQVTM and CDR2 is ANQGSEA. The CDR3 is made up of 13 amino acids. DNA of the CDR3: TGCAGCGTTGACGGTCAGTTAAACTATGGCTACACCTTC. It specifies CSVDGQLNYGYTF.

J is TRBJ2-7 and V is TRBV12-5, with D hard to call. V gave up 6 bases and J gave up 7 bases, with 10 bases separating them. Germline V CDR1 and CDR2: LGHNT, FRNRAP. The CDR3 is 11 amino acids. The CDR3 here is CASGRNNEQYF. For the CDR3, the DNA is TGTGCTAGTGGGAGGAACAATGAGCAGTACTTC.

The gene calls are TRBV10-3 and TRBJ2-7; D is possibly TRBD1 or TRBD2 (6 bases each). In germline, CDR1 is ENHRY, CDR2 SYGVKD. The CDR3 has 14 residues. V dropped 2 bases and J dropped 2 bases, with 10 bases sitting between them. The CDR3 spells CAISEDGGPYEQYF. The CDR3 nucleotides read TGTGCCATCAGTGAGGACGGGGGCCCCTACGAGCAGTACTTC.

This clonotype was seen a few times. This chain uses TRBV4-1 with TRBJ2-5, with no clear D. This CDR3 is built from 16 residues. Trimming removed 2 bases at V and 1 base at J, with 14 bases between. Germline-derived CDR1 and CDR2 are MGHRA and YSYEKL. As DNA, the CDR3 is TGCGCCAGCAGCCAATTAACCTTTACCTCCCAAGAGACCCAGTACTTC. Protein sequence: CASSQLTFTSQETQYF.

This clonotype was recorded at least ten times. Germline is not matched at one junction end, which may reflect a read error. The chain is built from TRBV5-1 and TRBJ2-3; D perhaps matches TRBD1 (6 bases). The CDR3 runs 13 residues. CDR1 is SGHRS, CDR2 YFSETQ, per germline. The CDR3 coding sequence is TGTGCCAGCAGCAGCAGGGGCGCAGATACGCAGTATTTT. Protein: CASSSRGADTQYF.

The V and J genes are TRBV4-2 and TRBJ2-5; 8 bases agree with TRBD2. V was pared by 0 bases and J by 6 bases, with 6 bases of the junction left unmatched. The CDR3 contains 15 residues. Germline V gene data show CDR1 as LGHNA and CDR2 as YNFKEQ. Written as DNA, the CDR3 is TGTGCCAGCAGCCAAGATCGACGGGGGGGCCAGACCCAGTACTTC. It specifies CASSQDRRGGQTQYF.

This clonotype was seen many times. This sequence joins TRBV28 and TRBJ2-5; D gene uncertain. CDR1 is MDHEN and CDR2 is SYDVKM in the germline V gene. The CDR3 extends over 14 amino acids. Trimming took off 2 bases at V and 5 bases at J, with 12 bases between the two ends. DNA of the CDR3: TGTGCCAGCAGTTTAGTATTTGTGCAGGAGACCCAGTACTTC. Translation: CASSLVFVQETQYF.

A few counts support this clonotype. This rearrangement joins TRBV25-1 to TRBJ2-1; tentatively, D is TRBD2 (6 bases). This CDR3 has 17 residues. Germline values: CDR1 MGHDK, CDR2 SYGVNS. V was cut by 3 bases and J by 2 bases, with 17 bases left in between. The CDR3 reads CASSDNQAGTAYNEQFF. DNA of the CDR3: TGTGCCAGCAGTGACAACCAAGCCGGGACTGCCTACAATGAGCAGTTCTTC.

This clonotype was found a few times. The V call is TRBV4-1, the J call TRBJ2-5; D perhaps matches TRBD2 (6 bases). This CDR3 has 13 residues. Per the germline V gene, CDR1 is MGHRA and CDR2 is YSYEKL. V was trimmed by 4 bases and J by 11 bases, leaving 17 bases between them. DNA of the CDR3: TGCGCCAGCAGCCCAACTAGTAGCGGTGAGCAGTACTTC. It codes for CASSPTSSGEQYF.